Listed here is a single T cell receptor (beta chain). Measured with immunoSEQ multiplex PCR; TCRdb has only the in-frame clones, and not every one. Of fewer than 200,000 clones listed, about 93% are singletons. The CDR3 has 14 amino acids. The germline V gene encodes CDR1 SGHKS and CDR2 YYEKEE (reference sequence). V shed 1 base and J 6 bases; nucleotides not matched to a gene: 4. The data were obtained in a study of blood T cell repertoires in COVID-19. As for the study in general: From T cells, B-cell-depleted T cells, or PBMCs came the material, which was cDNA or gDNA.

The chain uses TRBV5-5 and TRBJ2-4; 7 nucleotides agree with TRBD1. The receptor was derived from a man aged 45-65 years with acute or convalescent COVID-19. Sequenced material: peripheral blood. CDR3: CASSLPRQGNIQYF. Here the CDR3 DNA reads TGTGCCAGCAGCTTGCCCCGACAGGGAAACATTCAGTACTTC.